The sequence of this T cell receptor (beta chain) was determined in a study of shared T cell receptors in the human thymus listed by TCRdb under 2021. Broadly, across the study: The study examined how the human thymus generates shared, self-reactive T-cell receptor alpha chains.

The germline V gene sets CDR1 to LGHNA and CDR2 to YSLEER. The CDR3, cysteine through phenylalanine, is 16 amino acids long. The kept DNA is CDR3 alone, 48 bases in frame from the first base. V is cut back by 0 bases and J by 2 bases, with 6 bases in the junction unmatched. This clone showed up just once. Its target antigen remains unknown. Base qualities are not recorded, but no much larger clone differs from it by a single base. Libraries were made using the immunoSEQ multiplex PCR assay. In its TCRdb copy, this immuneACCESS table keeps in-frame sequences only and misses some clones. Where compared with another copy, unresolved V genes explain less than half of these, and the others have no known cause. This sample holds 450,000 to 650,000 clones; about four fifths were observed only once. Clones ranked in the top ten supply roughly 0.013% of the sample. This sample was shared with a second study, whose subject was human thymus T cells. The second investigation adds: Donors were immunologically healthy infants undergoing open corrective cardiac surgery for congenital heart defects in Finland. Thymus tissue was collected as surgical resects that were removed during corrective cardiac surgery. Both the thymic and the peripheral blood repertoires appeared to show biased V and J gene segment usage. Highly overlapping thymic TCR repertoires among unrelated individuals were reported in the related research. The study used under 10 infant thymus samples plus four related peripheral blood samples to characterize TCR alpha and beta repertoires. The cohort included six male and a couple of female infants, with donor ages spanning 7 to 244 days. Thymocytes were mechanically released from the tissue and were stored as pellets of about 8.5-31 million cells at -70 degrees C. A QIAsymphony instrument was used to extract genomic DNA from frozen cell pellets. The immunoSEQ multiplex PCR assay was used to amplify the TCRB and TCRAD loci from a standardized amount of quality-controlled genomic DNA. Amplicons spanned the V(D)J region at a length sufficient to cover the CDR3 and identify V and J genes. The commercial immunoSEQ service was used to sequence amplicons on an Illumina platform. Primer bias and sequencing errors were corrected using previously described methods, and TCRAD and TCRB definitions followed the IMGT database. Repertoires were analysed with immunoSEQ Analyzer 3.0 and VDJTools, covering basic statistics, V/J segment usage, diversity estimates, rarefaction and pairwise overlap. To estimate diversity, the Chao1, ChaoE, Efron-Thisted, Shannon and inverse Simpson indices were applied, and diversity was also estimated on datasets down-sampled to the smallest sample. Repertoire overlap was assessed by strict matching of CDR3 nucleotide sequence, V gene and J gene, and clustering was done by Jaccard-based multidimensional scaling. Thymus samples yielded on average around 810,000 unique TCRB clonotypes, compared with 75,000 to 85,000 from blood samples.

The specimen sequenced was thymocytes. Here the chain combines TRBV4-3 and TRBJ2-5; a stretch of 7 junction bases matches TRBD2. This receptor was obtained from a boy under two years old with a congenital heart defect. Donor details come from another sample of the same person, matched by shared clones. The CDR3 protein sequence reads: CASSQDGGGTQETQYF. The base sequence is TGCGCCAGCAGCCAAGATGGGGGGGGTACACAAGAGACCCAGTACTTC.